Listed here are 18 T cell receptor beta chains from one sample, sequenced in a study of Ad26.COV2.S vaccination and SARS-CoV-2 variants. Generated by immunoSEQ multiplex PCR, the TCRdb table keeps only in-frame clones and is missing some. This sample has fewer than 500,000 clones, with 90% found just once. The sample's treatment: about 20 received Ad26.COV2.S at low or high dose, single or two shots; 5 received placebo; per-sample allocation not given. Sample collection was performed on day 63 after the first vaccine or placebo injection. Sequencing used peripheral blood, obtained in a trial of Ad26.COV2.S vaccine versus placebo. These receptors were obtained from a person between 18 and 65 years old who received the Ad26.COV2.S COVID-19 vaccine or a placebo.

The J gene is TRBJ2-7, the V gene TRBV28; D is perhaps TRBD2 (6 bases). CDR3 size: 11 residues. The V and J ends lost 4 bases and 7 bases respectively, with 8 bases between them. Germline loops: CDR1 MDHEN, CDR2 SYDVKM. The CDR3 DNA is TGTGCCAGCAGTTCCCGGGGGGAGCAGTACTTC. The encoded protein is CASSSRGEQYF.

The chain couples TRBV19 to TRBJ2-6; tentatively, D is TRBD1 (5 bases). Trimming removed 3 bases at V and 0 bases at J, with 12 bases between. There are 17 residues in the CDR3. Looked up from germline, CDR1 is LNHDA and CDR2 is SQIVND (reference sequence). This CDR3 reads CASSMKQGYSGANVLTF. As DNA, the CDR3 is TGTGCCAGTAGTATGAAGCAGGGATACTCTGGGGCCAACGTCCTGACTTTC.

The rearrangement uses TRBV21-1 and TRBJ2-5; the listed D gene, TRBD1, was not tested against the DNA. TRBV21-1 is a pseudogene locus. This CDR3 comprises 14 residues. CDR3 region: CAITLTGGQETQYF. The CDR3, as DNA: TGTGCCATAACCCTGACAGGAGGACAAGAGACCCAGTACTTC.

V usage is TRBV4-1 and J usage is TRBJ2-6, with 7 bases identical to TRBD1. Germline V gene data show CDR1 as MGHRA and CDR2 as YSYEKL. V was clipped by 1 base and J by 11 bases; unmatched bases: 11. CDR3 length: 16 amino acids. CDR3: CASSQADRALGDVLTF. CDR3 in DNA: TGCGCCAGCAGCCAAGCAGACAGGGCGTTAGGCGACGTCCTGACTTTC.

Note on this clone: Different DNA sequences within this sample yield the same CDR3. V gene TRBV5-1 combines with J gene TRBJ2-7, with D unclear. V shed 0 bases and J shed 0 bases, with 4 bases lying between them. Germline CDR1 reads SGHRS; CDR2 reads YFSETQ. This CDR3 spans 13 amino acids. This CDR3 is CASSLEGSYEQYF. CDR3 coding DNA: TGCGCCAGCAGCTTGGAGGGCTCCTACGAGCAGTACTTC.

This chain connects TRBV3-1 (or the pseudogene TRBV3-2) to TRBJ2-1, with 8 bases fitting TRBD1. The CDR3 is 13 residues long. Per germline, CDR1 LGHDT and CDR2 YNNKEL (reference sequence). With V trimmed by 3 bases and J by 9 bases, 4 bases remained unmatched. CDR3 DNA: TGTGCCAGCAGCCACAACAGGGGGGCTGAGCAGTTCTTC. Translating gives CASSHNRGAEQFF.

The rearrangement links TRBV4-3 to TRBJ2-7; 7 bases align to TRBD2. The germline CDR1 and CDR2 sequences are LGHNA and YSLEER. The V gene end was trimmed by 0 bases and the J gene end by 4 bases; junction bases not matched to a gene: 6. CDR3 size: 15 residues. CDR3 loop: CASSQDRMGGYEQYF. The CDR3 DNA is TGCGCCAGCAGCCAAGATCGCATGGGGGGGTACGAGCAGTACTTC.

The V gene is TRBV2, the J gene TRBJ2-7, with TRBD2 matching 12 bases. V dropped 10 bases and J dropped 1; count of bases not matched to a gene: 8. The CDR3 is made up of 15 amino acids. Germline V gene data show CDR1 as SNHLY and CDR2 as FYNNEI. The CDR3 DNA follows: TGTGCCAACAAGGGGACTAGCGGGCCGTCCTACGAGCAGTACTTC. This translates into CANKGTSGPSYEQYF.

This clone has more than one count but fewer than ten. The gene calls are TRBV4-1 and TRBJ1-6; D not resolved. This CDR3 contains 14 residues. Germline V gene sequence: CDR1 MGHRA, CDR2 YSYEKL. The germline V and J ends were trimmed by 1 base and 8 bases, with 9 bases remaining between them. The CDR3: CASSQGAPDSPLHF. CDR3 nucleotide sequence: TGCGCCAGCAGCCAAGGGGCTCCGGATTCACCCCTCCACTTT.

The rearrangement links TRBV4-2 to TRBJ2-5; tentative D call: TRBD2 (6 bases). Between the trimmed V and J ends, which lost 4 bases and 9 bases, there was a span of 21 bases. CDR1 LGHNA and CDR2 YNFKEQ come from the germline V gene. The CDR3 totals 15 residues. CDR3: CASSPPRASEPAQYF. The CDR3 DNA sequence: TGTGCCAGCAGCCCCCCCCGGGCTAGCGAGCCGGCCCAGTACTTC.

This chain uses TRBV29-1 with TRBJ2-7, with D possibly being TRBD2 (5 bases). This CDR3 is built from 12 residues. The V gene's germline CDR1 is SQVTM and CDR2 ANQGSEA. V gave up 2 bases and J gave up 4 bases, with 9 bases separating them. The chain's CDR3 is CSVETGKYEQYF. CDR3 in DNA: TGCAGCGTTGAAACGGGAAAATACGAGCAGTACTTC.

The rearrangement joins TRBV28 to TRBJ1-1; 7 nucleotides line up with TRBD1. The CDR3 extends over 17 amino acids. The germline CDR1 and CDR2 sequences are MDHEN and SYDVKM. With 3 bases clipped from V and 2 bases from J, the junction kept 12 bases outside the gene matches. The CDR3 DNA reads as TGTGCCAGCAGTTTTCGGCCGGTCGGGACAGTAAACACTGAAGCTTTCTTT. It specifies CASSFRPVGTVNTEAFF.

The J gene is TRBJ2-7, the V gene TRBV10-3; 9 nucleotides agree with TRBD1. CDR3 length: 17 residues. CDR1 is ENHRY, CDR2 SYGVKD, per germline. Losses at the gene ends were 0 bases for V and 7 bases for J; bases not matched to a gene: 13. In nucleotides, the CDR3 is TGTGCCATCAGTGAGTCGCCCACAGGGGGCGCGAGAGGGGAGCAGTACTTC. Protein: CAISESPTGGARGEQYF.

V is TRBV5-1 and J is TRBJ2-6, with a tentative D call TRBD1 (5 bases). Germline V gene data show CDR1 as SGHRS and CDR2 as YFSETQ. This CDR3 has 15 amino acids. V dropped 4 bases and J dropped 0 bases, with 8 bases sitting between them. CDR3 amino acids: CASSTRVSGANVLTF. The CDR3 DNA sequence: TGCGCCAGCAGCACCAGGGTCTCTGGGGCCAACGTCCTGACTTTC. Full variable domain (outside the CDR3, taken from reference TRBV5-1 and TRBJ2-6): KAGVTQTPRYLIKTRGQQVTLSCSPISGHRSVSWYQQTPGQGLQFLFEYFSETQRNKGNFPGRFSGRQFSNSRSEMNVSTLELGDSALYLCASSTRVSGANVLTFGAGSRLTVL.

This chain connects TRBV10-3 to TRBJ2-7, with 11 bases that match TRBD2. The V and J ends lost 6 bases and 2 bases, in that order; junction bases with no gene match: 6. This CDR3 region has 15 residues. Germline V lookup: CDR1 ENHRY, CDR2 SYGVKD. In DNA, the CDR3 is TGTGCCATCAGGCCAGGGACTAGCGGAACCTACGAGCAGTACTTC. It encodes CAIRPGTSGTYEQYF.

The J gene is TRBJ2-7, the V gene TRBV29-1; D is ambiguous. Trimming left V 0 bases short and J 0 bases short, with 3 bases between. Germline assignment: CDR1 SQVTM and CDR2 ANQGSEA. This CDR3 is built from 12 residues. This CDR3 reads CSVEDLSYEQYF. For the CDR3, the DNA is TGCAGCGTTGAAGATCTCTCCTACGAGCAGTACTTC.

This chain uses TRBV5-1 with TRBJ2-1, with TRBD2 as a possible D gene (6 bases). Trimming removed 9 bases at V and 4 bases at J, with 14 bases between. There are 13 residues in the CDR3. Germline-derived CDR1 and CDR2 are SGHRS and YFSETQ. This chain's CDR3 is CATGSGYYNEQFF. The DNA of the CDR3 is TGCGCCACCGGGAGCGGTTATTACAATGAGCAGTTCTTC. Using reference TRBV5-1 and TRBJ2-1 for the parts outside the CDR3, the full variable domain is KAGVTQTPRYLIKTRGQQVTLSCSPISGHRSVSWYQQTPGQGLQFLFEYFSETQRNKGNFPGRFSGRQFSNSRSEMNVSTLELGDSALYLCATGSGYYNEQFFGPGTRLTVL.

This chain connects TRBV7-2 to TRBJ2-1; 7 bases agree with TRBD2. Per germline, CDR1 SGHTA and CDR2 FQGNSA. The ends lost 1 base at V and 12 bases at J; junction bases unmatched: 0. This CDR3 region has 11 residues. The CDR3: CASSLGGGQFF. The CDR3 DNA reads TGTGCCAGCAGCTTAGGGGGGGGGCAGTTCTTC.